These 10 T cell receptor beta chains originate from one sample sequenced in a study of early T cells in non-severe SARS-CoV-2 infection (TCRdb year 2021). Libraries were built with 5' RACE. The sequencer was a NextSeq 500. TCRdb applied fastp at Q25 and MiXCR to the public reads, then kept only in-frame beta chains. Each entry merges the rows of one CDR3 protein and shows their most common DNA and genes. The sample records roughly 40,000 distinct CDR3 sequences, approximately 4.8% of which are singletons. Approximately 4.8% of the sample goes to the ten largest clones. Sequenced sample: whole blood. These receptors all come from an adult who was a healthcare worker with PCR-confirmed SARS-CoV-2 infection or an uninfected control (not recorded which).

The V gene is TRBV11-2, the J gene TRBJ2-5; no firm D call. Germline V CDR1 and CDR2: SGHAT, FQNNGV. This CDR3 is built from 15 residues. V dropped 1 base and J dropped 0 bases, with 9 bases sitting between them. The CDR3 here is CASSLGPTYQETQYF. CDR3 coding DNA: TGTGCCAGCAGCTTAGGTCCGACGTACCAAGAGACCCAGTACTTC.

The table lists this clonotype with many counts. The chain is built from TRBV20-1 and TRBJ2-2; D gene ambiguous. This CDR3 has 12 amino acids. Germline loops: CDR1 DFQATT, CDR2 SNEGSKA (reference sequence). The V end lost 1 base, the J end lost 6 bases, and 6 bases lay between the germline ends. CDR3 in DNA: TGCAGTGCTAGAGGGCTAGCCGGGGAGCTGTTTTTT. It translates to CSARGLAGELFF.

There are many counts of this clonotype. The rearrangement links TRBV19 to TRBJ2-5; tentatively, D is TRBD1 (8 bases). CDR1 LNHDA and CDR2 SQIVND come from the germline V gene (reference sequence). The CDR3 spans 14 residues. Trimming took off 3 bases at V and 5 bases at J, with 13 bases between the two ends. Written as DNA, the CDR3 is TGTGCCAGTAGTATCGACAGGGGAGGGGAGACCCAGTACTTC. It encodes CASSIDRGGETQYF.

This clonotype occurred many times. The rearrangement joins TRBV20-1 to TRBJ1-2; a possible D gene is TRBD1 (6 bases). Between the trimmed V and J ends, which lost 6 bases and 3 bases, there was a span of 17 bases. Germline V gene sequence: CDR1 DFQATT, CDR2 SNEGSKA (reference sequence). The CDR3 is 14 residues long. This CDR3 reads CSAKNGQLDYGYTF. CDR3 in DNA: TGCAGTGCCAAAAATGGACAGTTGGACTATGGCTACACCTTC.

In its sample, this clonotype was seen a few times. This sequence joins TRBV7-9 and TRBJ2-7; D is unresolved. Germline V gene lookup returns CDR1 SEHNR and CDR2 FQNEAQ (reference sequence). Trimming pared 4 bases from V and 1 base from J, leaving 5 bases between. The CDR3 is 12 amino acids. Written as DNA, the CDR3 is TGTGCCAGCAGCTCATTATCCTACGAGCAGTACTTC. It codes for CASSSLSYEQYF.

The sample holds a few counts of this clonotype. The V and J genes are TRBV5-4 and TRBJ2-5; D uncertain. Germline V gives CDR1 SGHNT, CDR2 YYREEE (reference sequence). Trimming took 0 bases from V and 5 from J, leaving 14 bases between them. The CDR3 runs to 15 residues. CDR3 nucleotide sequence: TGTGCCAGCAGCTTGGGACTGGGCTGGATGGAGACCCAGTACTTC. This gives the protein CASSLGLGWMETQYF.

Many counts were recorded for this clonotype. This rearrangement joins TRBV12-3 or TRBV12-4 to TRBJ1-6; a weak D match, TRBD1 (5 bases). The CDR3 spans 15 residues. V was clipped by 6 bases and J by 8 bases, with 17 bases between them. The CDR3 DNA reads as TGTGCCAGCAGACGGGCTGGGGCCGCTGATTCACCCCTCCACTTT. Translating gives CASRRAGAADSPLHF.

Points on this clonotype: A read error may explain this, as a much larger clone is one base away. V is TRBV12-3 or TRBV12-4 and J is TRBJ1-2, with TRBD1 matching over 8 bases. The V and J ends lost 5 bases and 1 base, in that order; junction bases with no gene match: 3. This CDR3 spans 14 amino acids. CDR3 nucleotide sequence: TGTGCCAGCAGTAACAGGGGGAGTAACTATGGCTACACCTTC. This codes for CASSNRGSNYGYTF.

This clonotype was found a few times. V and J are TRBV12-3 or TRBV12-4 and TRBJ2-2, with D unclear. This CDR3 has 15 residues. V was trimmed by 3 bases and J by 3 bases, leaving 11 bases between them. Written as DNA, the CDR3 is TGTGCCAGCAGTTTCGGACGGGTCTACACCGGGGAGCTGTTTTTT. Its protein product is CASSFGRVYTGELFF.

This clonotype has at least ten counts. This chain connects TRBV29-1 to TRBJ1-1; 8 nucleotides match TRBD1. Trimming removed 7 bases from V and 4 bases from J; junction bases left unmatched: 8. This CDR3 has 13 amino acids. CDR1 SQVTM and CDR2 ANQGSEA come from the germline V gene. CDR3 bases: TGCAGCGCCACAGGGGGTTGGGGCACTGAAGCTTTCTTT. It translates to CSATGGWGTEAFF.